What follows is one TCR beta chain and its context. Its target is unknown. The V end lost 3 bases, the J end lost 4 bases, and 21 bases lay between the germline ends. Germline-derived CDR1 and CDR2 are SQVTM and ANQGSEA. The CDR3 extends over 16 amino acids. These data come from a study of beta chain features in type 1 diabetes. Overall study results and limits: Cells expressing TCR highly could be over-represented by cDNA sequencing.

All of the isolated RNA was reverse transcribed, so expressed TCRB transcripts were sequenced. This table comes from immunoSEQ multiplex PCR, and its TCRdb copy is limited to in-frame clones, with some not included. The sample records about 250,000 clones, 13% to 15% being singletons. This chain connects TRBV29-1 to TRBJ1-1; a possible D gene is TRBD1 (6 bases). The receptor was derived from a woman aged 40-49 years in good health. Sequenced input: naive CD4+ T cells from blood. The CDR3 spells CSVDSYGGGRGTEAFF. In nucleotides, the CDR3 is TGCAGCGTTGACTCGTACGGTGGGGGCAGGGGCACTGAAGCTTTCTTT.